The 27 T cell receptor beta chains given below trace back to one sample, sequenced in a study of T cell responses to AZD1222 COVID-19 vaccine. Using immunoSEQ multiplex PCR, the repertoire was profiled, and TCRdb retains in-frame clones only, with some absent. The sample lists under 80,000 clones; roughly 85% were seen once. The material sequenced was peripheral blood, taken 28 days after the second AZD1222 dose. The receptors here all came from an adult who received the AZD1222 COVID-19 vaccine.

V and J are TRBV25-1 and TRBJ1-3; unclear D gene. Germline V CDR1 and CDR2: MGHDK, SYGVNS. This CDR3 region has 13 residues. V gave up 6 bases and J gave up 2 bases, with 8 bases separating them. The CDR3 here is CASSRAPGNTIYF. CDR3 in DNA: TGTGCCAGCAGCCGAGCGCCTGGAAACACCATATATTTT.

This chain connects TRBV4-1 to TRBJ2-5, with TRBD2 matching 11 bases. The CDR3 contains 16 residues. Germline CDR1 is MGHRA and CDR2 is YSYEKL. The V and J ends lost 2 bases and 1 base, in that order; junction bases with no gene match: 3. CDR3 residues: CASSQIAGGVQETQYF. In DNA form, the CDR3 reads TGCGCCAGCAGCCAAATAGCGGGAGGGGTCCAAGAGACCCAGTACTTC.

The chain links TRBV7-3 to TRBJ2-3; 9 nucleotides align to TRBD2. The germline CDR1 and CDR2 sequences are SGHTA and FQGTGA. V lost 1 base, J lost 6 bases, and 5 bases stayed unmatched. CDR3 length: 15 residues. The CDR3 sequence is CASSLRTSAVDTQYF. The CDR3 nucleotides are TGTGCCAGCAGCTTAAGGACTAGCGCGGTTGATACGCAGTATTTT. Full variable domain (outside the CDR3, taken from reference TRBV7-3 and TRBJ2-3): GAGVSQTPSNKVTEKGKYVELRCDPISGHTALYWYRQSLGQGPEFLIYFQGTGAADDSGLPNDRFFAVRPEGSVSTLKIQRTERGDSAVYLCASSLRTSAVDTQYFGPGTRLTVL.

Details on this clone: Distinct nucleotide sequences in the sample also encode this CDR3. V is TRBV5-1 and J is TRBJ2-4; 7 bases are shared with TRBD1. CDR1 and CDR2 (germline): SGHRS, YFSETQ. The CDR3 length is 15 residues. The V gene end was trimmed by 0 bases and the J gene end by 10 bases; junction bases not matched to a gene: 10. The CDR3 coding sequence is TGCGCCAGCAGCTTGGCCGACAGGGAAAGATCTATTCAGTACTTC. Its protein is CASSLADRERSIQYF.

The V gene is TRBV5-1, the J gene TRBJ1-1; D perhaps matches TRBD1 (6 bases). Trimming left V 4 bases short and J 4 bases short, with 14 bases between. This CDR3 has 14 amino acids. Germline-derived CDR1 and CDR2 are SGHRS and YFSETQ. The CDR3: CASSQPSDSTEAFF. The CDR3 DNA reads as TGCGCCAGCAGCCAGCCCTCGGACAGCACTGAAGCTTTCTTT. Full variable domain (missing parts from reference TRBV5-1 and TRBJ1-1): KAGVTQTPRYLIKTRGQQVTLSCSPISGHRSVSWYQQTPGQGLQFLFEYFSETQRNKGNFPGRFSGRQFSNSRSEMNVSTLELGDSALYLCASSQPSDSTEAFFGQGTRLTVV.

This clone is a singleton in its sample. This chain joins TRBV27 and TRBJ2-2; TRBD2 agrees at 8 bases. CDR3 length: 15 amino acids. J was trimmed by 7 bases and V by 1 base; bases with no gene match: 5. Germline CDR1 MNHEY, CDR2 SMNVEV (reference sequence). This CDR3 reads CASSLLLAAGGELFF. CDR3 bases: TGTGCCAGCAGTTTATTACTAGCGGCCGGCGGGGAGCTGTTTTTT.

This chain links TRBV12-3 or TRBV12-4 with TRBJ2-7; no firm D call. CDR3 length: 13 residues. V gave up 7 bases and J gave up 2 bases, with 12 bases separating them. CDR3 loop: CASTPSGAYEQYF. For the CDR3, the DNA is TGTGCCAGCACCCCCTCTGGGGCCTACGAGCAGTACTTC.

V is TRBV3-1 (or the pseudogene TRBV3-2) and J is TRBJ2-1, with no clear D. This CDR3 spans 11 amino acids. Germline values: CDR1 LGHDT, CDR2 YNNKEL (reference sequence). V lost 4 bases, J lost 6 bases, and 4 bases lay in between. CDR3 protein: CASSRVNEQFF. Here the CDR3 DNA reads TGTGCCAGCAGCCGAGTCAATGAGCAGTTCTTC.

The J gene is TRBJ1-4, the V gene TRBV11-2; D may be TRBD1 (5 bases). From germline, CDR1 is SGHAT and CDR2 FQNNGV. There are 14 residues in the CDR3. V was cut by 3 bases and J by 10 bases, with 15 bases left in between. CDR3 nucleotides: TGTGCCAGCAGCTTGGGGACTTTGACTGGAAAACTGTTTTTT. Its translation is CASSLGTLTGKLFF.

This chain uses TRBV19 with TRBJ2-1; 13 bases match TRBD2. V gave up 0 bases and J gave up 7 bases; unmatched junction bases: 6. This CDR3 is 17 amino acids long. From germline, CDR1 is LNHDA and CDR2 SQIVND (reference sequence). CDR3: CASSIDPGLAGSNEQFF. The CDR3 bases are TGTGCCAGTAGTATAGACCCGGGACTAGCGGGATCTAATGAGCAGTTCTTC.

The chain carries TRBV30 and TRBJ2-7; D might be TRBD2 (7 bases). Trimming took off 6 bases at V and 12 bases at J, with 21 bases between the two ends. Looked up from germline, CDR1 is GTSNPN and CDR2 is SVGIG (reference sequence). The CDR3 runs 12 residues. Here the CDR3 reads CACPRPDRGAYF. The DNA for the CDR3 is TGTGCCTGCCCCCGCCCGGATCGGGGGGCGTACTTC.

This clone is a singleton in its sample. The rearrangement links TRBV9 to TRBJ2-3; tentatively, D is TRBD1 or TRBD2 (5 bases each). CDR3 length: 18 residues. The V end lost 2 bases, the J end lost 0 bases, and 19 bases lay between the germline ends. Germline lookup yields CDR1 SGDLS and CDR2 YYNGEE. The CDR3 loop is CASSVGLYRDGSTDTQYF. The DNA of the CDR3 is TGTGCCAGCAGCGTCGGTCTTTACCGGGACGGAAGCACAGATACGCAGTATTTT.

The chain recombines TRBV6-5 with TRBJ2-1, with D unclear. V shed 7 bases and J shed 0 bases, with 13 bases lying between them. The CDR3 has 15 amino acids. Germline values: CDR1 MNHEY, CDR2 SVGAGI. This chain's CDR3 is CASTIDGSSYNEQFF. As DNA, the CDR3 is TGTGCCAGCACCATAGACGGTAGCTCCTACAATGAGCAGTTCTTC.

The rearrangement uses TRBV11-2 and TRBJ1-2; the D gene is possibly TRBD1 (5 bases). Germline assignment: CDR1 SGHAT and CDR2 FQNNGV. The CDR3 loop spans 15 amino acids. The ends were cut back, 4 bases at V and 8 bases at J, with 20 bases in the middle. CDR3 in amino acids: CASSSLRGLTRGYTF. CDR3 coding DNA: TGTGCCAGCAGCTCCCTCCGGGGACTGACCCGCGGCTACACCTTC.

V gene TRBV11-3 combines with J gene TRBJ2-3; weak D call: TRBD1 (5 bases). This CDR3 spans 12 amino acids. CDR1 is SGHNT and CDR2 is YENEEA in the germline V gene. Trimming took off 3 bases at V and 6 bases at J, with 7 bases between the two ends. CDR3 nucleotide sequence: TGTGCCAGCAGCTTGTGGGGCGATACGCAGTATTTT. The encoded protein is CASSLWGDTQYF.

This clone showed up just once. The chain carries TRBV9 and TRBJ2-7; D remains unclear. Germline V gene sequence: CDR1 SGDLS, CDR2 YYNGEE. This CDR3 is built from 15 residues. The V end was cut by 0 bases, the J end by 4 bases, with 14 bases between. The CDR3, as DNA: TGTGCCAGCAGCGTAGGGTACCGCCCAGCTTACGAGCAGTACTTC. Amino acid sequence: CASSVGYRPAYEQYF.

V and J are TRBV15 and TRBJ1-4, with 7 positions matching TRBD1. The CDR3 is 14 residues long. J was trimmed by 7 bases and V by 5 bases; bases with no gene match: 7. The V gene's germline CDR1 is LNHNV and CDR2 YYDKDF (reference sequence). Here the CDR3 reads CATSHDRATEKLFF. CDR3 DNA: TGTGCCACCAGCCACGACAGGGCCACTGAAAAACTGTTTTTT.

Written as DNA, the CDR3 is TGTGCCAGCAGTTACTCGTCCAGGGGGGACACCGGGGAGCTGTTTTTT. Residues: CASSYSSRGDTGELFF. The rearrangement uses TRBV6-5 and TRBJ2-2, with D maybe TRBD1 (7 bases). Trimming shortened V by 0 bases and J by 3 bases, and 11 bases separated the two germline ends. The germline gives CDR1 MNHEY, CDR2 SVGAGI. The CDR3 covers 16 residues.

The V and J genes are TRBV21-1 and TRBJ1-6; the D call of TRBD1 is as the table states it, not checked on the DNA. TRBV21-1 is tagged as a pseudogene. The CDR3 spans 17 residues. CDR3 residues: CASSKYRGRTYNSPLHF. The CDR3 region has the DNA TGTGCCAGCAGCAAATACAGGGGCAGAACCTATAATTCACCCCTCCACTTT.

The V and J genes are TRBV27 and TRBJ2-7; TRBD2 matches at 13 bases. Germline assignment: CDR1 MNHEY and CDR2 SMNVEV (reference sequence). The CDR3 sequence is 16 residues long. Trimming cost V 8 bases and J 4 bases; bases outside gene matches: 11. The CDR3 nucleotides are TGTGCCAGCCGACTAGCGGGAGGTGTAATCGCTTACGAGCAGTACTTC. Translation gives CASRLAGGVIAYEQYF.

The gene calls are TRBV6-5 and TRBJ2-5, with a weak D call TRBD2 (5 bases). The V and J ends lost 7 bases and 4 bases respectively, with 13 bases between them. There are 13 residues in the CDR3. From germline, CDR1 is MNHEY and CDR2 SVGAGI. The chain's CDR3 is CASTPRVAETQYF. In DNA, the CDR3 is TGTGCCAGCACCCCGCGGGTTGCAGAGACCCAGTACTTC.

This rearrangement joins TRBV5-4 to TRBJ2-5; no definite D call. CDR1 and CDR2 (germline): SGHNT, YYREEE (reference sequence). The V gene lost 0 bases and the J gene lost 3 bases, with 9 bases spanning the gap. The CDR3 is made up of 14 amino acids. DNA of the CDR3: TGTGCCAGCAGCTTGGCCACGAACGAAGAGACCCAGTACTTC. Translation gives CASSLATNEETQYF.

The rearrangement uses TRBV19 and TRBJ1-5; 8 nucleotides align to TRBD1. In germline, CDR1 is LNHDA, CDR2 SQIVND (reference sequence). The CDR3 loop spans 16 amino acids. With V trimmed by 3 bases and J by 4 bases, 8 bases remained unmatched. The CDR3 loop reads CASSITRDRLNQPQHF. In DNA form, the CDR3 reads TGTGCCAGTAGTATTACCCGGGACAGGTTGAATCAGCCCCAGCATTTT.

The chain has TRBV7-8 and TRBJ1-5, with TRBD1 matching over 10 bases. Trimming removed 3 bases from V and 6 bases from J; junction bases left unmatched: 2. Per germline, CDR1 SGHVS and CDR2 FQNEAQ. The CDR3 is 14 amino acids. CDR3 coding DNA: TGTGCCAGCAGCTTCGACAGGGGGCTTCAGCCCCAGCATTTT. It translates to CASSFDRGLQPQHF.

V gene TRBV5-6 combines with J gene TRBJ1-1; TRBD1 aligns across 7 bases. CDR3 length: 15 residues. Germline trimming cut 4 bases from V and 2 bases from J; bases unmatched to any gene: 8. Germline V lookup: CDR1 SGHDT, CDR2 YYEEEE. The CDR3 reads CASSKLNRGNTEAFF. The CDR3 DNA reads TGTGCCAGCAGCAAGTTGAACAGGGGCAACACTGAAGCTTTCTTT.

This clone has only a few counts. Here the CDR3 reads CASGLRQSNQPQHF. Here the CDR3 DNA reads TGTGCCAGCGGCCTAAGACAGAGCAATCAGCCCCAGCATTTT. J is TRBJ1-5 and V is TRBV6-5; D perhaps matches TRBD1 (5 bases). Deletions cut 8 bases from V and 1 base from J, with 12 bases between. The germline gives CDR1 MNHEY, CDR2 SVGAGI. The CDR3 sequence is 14 residues long.

V is TRBV5-6 and J is TRBJ1-2; D is perhaps TRBD1 (5 bases). The CDR3 covers 14 residues. Germline loops: CDR1 SGHDT, CDR2 YYEEEE. Trimming took 0 bases from V and 7 from J, leaving 13 bases between them. CDR3 DNA sequence: TGTGCCAGCAGCTTGGCCGGGGGTGAACGTGGCTACACCTTC. Protein: CASSLAGGERGYTF. The full variable domain, with the rest looked up from reference TRBV5-6 and TRBJ1-2, is DAGVTQSPTHLIKTRGQQVTLRCSPKSGHDTVSWYQQALGQGPQFIFQYYEEEERQRGNFPDRFSGHQFPNYSSELNVNALLLGDSALYLCASSLAGGERGYTFGSGTRLTVV.